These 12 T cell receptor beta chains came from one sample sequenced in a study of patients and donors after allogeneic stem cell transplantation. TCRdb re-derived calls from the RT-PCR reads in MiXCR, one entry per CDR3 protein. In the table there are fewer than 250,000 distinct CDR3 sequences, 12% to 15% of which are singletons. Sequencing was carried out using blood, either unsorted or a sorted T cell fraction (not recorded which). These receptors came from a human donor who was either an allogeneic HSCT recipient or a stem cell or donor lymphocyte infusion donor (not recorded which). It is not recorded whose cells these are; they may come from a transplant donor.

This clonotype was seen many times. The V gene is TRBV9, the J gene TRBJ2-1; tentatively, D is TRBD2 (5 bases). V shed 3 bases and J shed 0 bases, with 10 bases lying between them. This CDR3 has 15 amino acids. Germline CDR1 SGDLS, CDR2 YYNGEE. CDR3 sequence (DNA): TGTGCCAGCAGCGGAGACGGGAACTCCTACAATGAGCAGTTCTTC. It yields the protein CASSGDGNSYNEQFF. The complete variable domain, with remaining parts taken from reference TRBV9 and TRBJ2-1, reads DSGVTQTPKHLITATGQRVTLRCSPRSGDLSVYWYQQSLDQGLQFLIQYYNGEERAKGNILERFSAQQFPDLHSELNLSSLELGDSALYFCASSGDGNSYNEQFFGPGTRLTVL.

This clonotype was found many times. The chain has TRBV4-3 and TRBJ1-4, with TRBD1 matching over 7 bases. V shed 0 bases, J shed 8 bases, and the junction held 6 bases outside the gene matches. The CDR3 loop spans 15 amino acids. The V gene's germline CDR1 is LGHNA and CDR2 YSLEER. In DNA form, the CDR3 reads TGCGCCAGCAGCCAAGATTGGCGGGACAGCGAAAAACTGTTTTTT. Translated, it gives CASSQDWRDSEKLFF.

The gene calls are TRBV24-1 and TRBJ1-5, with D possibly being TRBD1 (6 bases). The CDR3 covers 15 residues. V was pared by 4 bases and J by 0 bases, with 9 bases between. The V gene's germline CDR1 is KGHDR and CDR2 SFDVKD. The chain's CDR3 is CATSEQGFSNQPQHF. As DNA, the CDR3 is TGTGCCACCAGTGAACAGGGATTTAGCAATCAGCCCCAGCATTTT.

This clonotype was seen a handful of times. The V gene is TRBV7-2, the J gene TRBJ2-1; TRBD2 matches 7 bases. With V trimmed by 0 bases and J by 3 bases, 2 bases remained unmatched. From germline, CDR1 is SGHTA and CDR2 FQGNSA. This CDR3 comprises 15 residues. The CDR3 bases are TGTGCCAGCAGCTTAGCGCGGGGGAACTACAATGAGCAGTTCTTC. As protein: CASSLARGNYNEQFF.

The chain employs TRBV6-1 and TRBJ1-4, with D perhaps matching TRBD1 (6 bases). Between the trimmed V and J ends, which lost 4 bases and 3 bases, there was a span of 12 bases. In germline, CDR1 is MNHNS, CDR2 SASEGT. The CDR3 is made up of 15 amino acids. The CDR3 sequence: CASSGRQVANEKLFF. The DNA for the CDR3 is TGTGCCAGCAGTGGACGACAGGTGGCTAATGAAAAACTGTTTTTT.

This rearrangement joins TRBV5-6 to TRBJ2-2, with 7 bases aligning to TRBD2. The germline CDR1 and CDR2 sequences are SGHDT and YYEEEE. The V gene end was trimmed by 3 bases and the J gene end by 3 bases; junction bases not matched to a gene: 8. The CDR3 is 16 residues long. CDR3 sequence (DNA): TGTGCCAGCAGCTCTGCCGTAGCGGGTGACACCGGGGAGCTGTTTTTT. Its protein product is CASSSAVAGDTGELFF.

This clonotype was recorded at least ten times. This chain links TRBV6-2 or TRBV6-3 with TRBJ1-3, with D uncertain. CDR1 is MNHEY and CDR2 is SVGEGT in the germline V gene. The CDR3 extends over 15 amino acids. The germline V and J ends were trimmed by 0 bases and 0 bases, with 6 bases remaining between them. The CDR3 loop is CASSYSGNSGNTIYF. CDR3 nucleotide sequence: TGTGCCAGCAGTTACTCGGGGAACTCTGGAAACACCATATATTTT.

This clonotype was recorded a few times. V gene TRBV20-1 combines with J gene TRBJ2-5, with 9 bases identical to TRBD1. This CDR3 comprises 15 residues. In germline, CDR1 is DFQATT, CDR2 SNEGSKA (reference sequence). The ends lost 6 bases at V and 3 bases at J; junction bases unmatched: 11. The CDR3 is CSASTPGQGKETQYF. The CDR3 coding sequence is TGCAGTGCCAGCACACCGGGACAGGGAAAAGAGACCCAGTACTTC.

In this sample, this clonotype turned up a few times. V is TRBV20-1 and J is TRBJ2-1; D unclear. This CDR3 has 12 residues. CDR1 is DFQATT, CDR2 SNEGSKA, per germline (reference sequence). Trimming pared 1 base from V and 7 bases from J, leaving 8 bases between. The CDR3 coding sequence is TGCAGTGCTAGAGTCTCTACAAATGAGCAGTTCTTC. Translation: CSARVSTNEQFF.

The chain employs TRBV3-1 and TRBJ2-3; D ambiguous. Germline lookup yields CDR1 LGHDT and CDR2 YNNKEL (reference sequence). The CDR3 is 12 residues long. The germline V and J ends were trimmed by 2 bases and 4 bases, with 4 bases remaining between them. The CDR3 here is CASSQNSDTQYF. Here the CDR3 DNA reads TGTGCCAGCAGCCAAAATTCAGATACGCAGTATTTT.

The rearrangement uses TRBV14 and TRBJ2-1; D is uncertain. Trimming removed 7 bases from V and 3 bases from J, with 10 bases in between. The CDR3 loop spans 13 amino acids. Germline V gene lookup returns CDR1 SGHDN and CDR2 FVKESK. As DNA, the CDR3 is TGTGCCAGCACAGAGAACCTCTACAATGAGCAGTTCTTC. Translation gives CASTENLYNEQFF.

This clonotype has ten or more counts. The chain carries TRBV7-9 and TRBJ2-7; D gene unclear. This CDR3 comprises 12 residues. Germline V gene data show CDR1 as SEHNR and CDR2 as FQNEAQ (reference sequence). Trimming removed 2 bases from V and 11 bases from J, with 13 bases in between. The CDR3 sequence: CASSLMTQPEYF. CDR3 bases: TGTGCCAGCAGCTTAATGACACAACCGGAGTACTTC.